The 5 T cell receptor beta chains in this list originate from one sample, sequenced in a study of blood T cell repertoires in COVID-19. Here immunoSEQ multiplex PCR was the method, and the copy in TCRdb shows in-frame clones only, minus some. The sample gives over 100,000 clones, 81% of which show up once; roughly 9.1% is in the top ten. The sequenced material came from peripheral blood. The source of these receptors is a woman in her sixties or seventies with active or convalescent COVID-19.

This clone turned up a few times. J is TRBJ2-7 and V is TRBV6-5, with TRBD2 matching over 7 bases. Germline V CDR1 and CDR2: MNHEY, SVGAGI. This CDR3 has 15 amino acids. The ends lost 4 bases at V and 4 bases at J; junction bases unmatched: 10. The CDR3 sequence is CASSSSGDGVYEQYV. The CDR3 coding sequence is TGTGCCAGCAGTTCGAGCGGGGACGGAGTTTACGAGCAGTACGTC.

This chain uses TRBV19 with TRBJ2-1, with 8 bases fitting TRBD2. Trimming removed 3 bases from V and 0 bases from J; junction bases left unmatched: 7. The germline gives CDR1 LNHDA, CDR2 SQIVND (reference sequence). The CDR3 is made up of 17 amino acids. CDR3 nucleotide sequence: TGTGCCAGTAGTATTAGTGCTAGCGGGCGCTCCTACAATGAGCAGTTCTTC. This gives the protein CASSISASGRSYNEQFF.

The rearrangement joins TRBV5-6 to TRBJ2-3, with 10 bases that match TRBD1. V shed 4 bases, J shed 0 bases, and the junction held 5 bases outside the gene matches. The germline V gene has CDR1 SGHDT and CDR2 YYEEEE. The CDR3 loop spans 16 amino acids. The CDR3 nucleotides are TGTGCCAGCAGCGAAGGGACAGGGGACAGCACAGATACGCAGTATTTT. The encoded protein is CASSEGTGDSTDTQYF.

V and J are TRBV15 and TRBJ2-4; 7 nucleotides align to TRBD2. This CDR3 is 14 amino acids long. The J segment lost 8 bases and the V segment lost 1 base, leaving 5 bases of the junction unmatched. CDR1 is LNHNV and CDR2 is YYDKDF in the germline V gene (reference sequence). The CDR3 is CATSRVGGGDIQYF. CDR3 DNA: TGTGCCACCAGCAGAGTGGGTGGGGGGGACATTCAGTACTTC.

The chain couples TRBV29-1 to TRBJ1-2; 9 bases map to TRBD1. V lost 5 bases and J lost 5; bases outside the gene matches: 12. Germline V CDR1 and CDR2: SQVTM, ANQGSEA. The CDR3 is 15 amino acids. CDR3 in DNA: TGCAGCGTTACAACAGGGGGCTTAATGGGGTATGGCTACACCTTC. Amino acid sequence: CSVTTGGLMGYGYTF. Using reference TRBV29-1 and TRBJ1-2 for the parts outside the CDR3, the full variable domain is SAVISQKPSRDICQRGTSLTIQCQVDSQVTMMFWYRQQPGQSLTLIATANQGSEATYESGFVIDKFPISRPNLTFSTLTVSNMSPEDSSIYLCSVTTGGLMGYGYTFGSGTRLTVV.